This T cell receptor beta chain was sequenced during a study of a mutant IDH1 vaccine in newly diagnosed glioma. About the research overall: The vaccination schedule gave patients eight doses in weeks 1, 3, 5, 7, 11, 15, 19 and 23. Onset of vaccination occurred 4-6 weeks following radiotherapy alone, or with temozolomide cycles. Treated patients, averaging roughly 40 years, were roughly 62% male and about 40% female.

The assay was immunoSEQ multiplex PCR, and TCRdb's table has in-frame clones only and misses some. The sample records about 51,000 clones, roughly 73% being singletons. As for time point: week 5, during vaccination. What each vaccine dose contained was 300 ug of mutant IDH1 20-mer peptide, accompanied by topical imiquimod. This clone has only one observation. The antigen is undetermined. Trimming stripped 6 bases from V and 4 bases from J, with 16 bases between. This CDR3 is built from 16 residues. CDR1 KGHSH and CDR2 LQKENI come from the germline V gene. The receptor comes from a man aged 50-59 years with glioma. The sequencing used PBMCs, collected from a glioma patient whose treatment included an IDH1 peptide vaccine. The chain links TRBV18 to TRBJ1-6; maybe TRBD1 (5 bases). CDR3 amino acids: CASSIEGAMYNSPLHF. The DNA of the CDR3 is TGTGCCAGCTCCATAGAAGGGGCGATGTATAATTCACCCCTCCACTTT. Complete variable domain (other parts from reference TRBV18 and TRBJ1-6): NAGVMQNPRHLVRRRGQEARLRCSPMKGHSHVYWYRQLPEEGLKFMVYLQKENIIDESGMPKERFSAEFPKEGPSILRIQQVVRGDSAAYFCASSIEGAMYNSPLHFGNGTRLTVT.